This TCR beta chain was captured in a study of blood T cell repertoires in COVID-19. The V end lost 0 bases, the J end lost 3 bases, and 9 bases lay between the germline ends. Germline CDR1 reads MGHRA; CDR2 reads YSYEKL. The CDR3 has 14 amino acids. Some clones are missing from TCRdb's copy, which holds only in-frame ones; the method was immunoSEQ multiplex PCR. The profile shows approximately 97,000 clones, about 91% of them singletons. The chain employs TRBV4-1 and TRBJ2-7; D unclear. The receptor was derived from a man aged 18-30 years with acute or convalescent COVID-19. The sequencing sample was made of peripheral blood. The DNA of the CDR3 is TGCGCCAGCAGCCAAGACAAGTGGAGCTACGAGCAGTACTTC. It yields the protein CASSQDKWSYEQYF.